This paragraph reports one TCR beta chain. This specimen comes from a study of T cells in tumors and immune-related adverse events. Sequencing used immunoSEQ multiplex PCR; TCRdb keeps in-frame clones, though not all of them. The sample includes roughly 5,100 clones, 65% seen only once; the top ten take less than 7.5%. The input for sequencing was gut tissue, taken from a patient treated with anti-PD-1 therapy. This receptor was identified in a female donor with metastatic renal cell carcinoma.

The CDR3 is CASSSAGTGGNEQFF. The CDR3 DNA reads TGTGCCAGCAGTTCCGCGGGGACAGGGGGGAATGAGCAGTTCTTC. This chain uses TRBV6-7 with TRBJ2-1; TRBD1 matches 11 bases. TRBV6-7 is classed as an ORF, of uncertain function. The trim removed 4 bases at V and 7 bases at J, leaving 6 bases unmatched. The CDR3 is 15 residues long.